These 13 T cell receptor beta chains were all obtained from the same sample, sequenced in a study of vaccination effects on CD4 cells after COVID-19. The data were produced by immunoSEQ multiplex PCR, yet TCRdb's version contains in-frame clones alone and is incomplete. The data show tens of thousands of clones, 73% seen once. Investigators separated out CD4+ T cells once 10 days of culture had passed. For these receptors, no antigen is known. Sequencing was performed on CD4+ T cells from PBMCs cultured without peptide, taken before COVID-19 vaccination. The receptor source for this set is a human donor who received a COVID-19 vaccine.

This rearrangement joins TRBV6-5 to TRBJ1-1; possible D gene TRBD1, 6 bases. CDR3 length: 14 amino acids. Looked up from germline, CDR1 is MNHEY and CDR2 is SVGAGI. V dropped 5 bases and J dropped 0 bases, with 10 bases sitting between them. CDR3 coding DNA: TGTGCCAGCAGTCAGGGGACCGTGAACACTGAAGCTTTCTTT. Residues: CASSQGTVNTEAFF.

This chain connects TRBV6-1 to TRBJ1-2, with a weak D call TRBD1 (5 bases). Trimming cost V 6 bases and J 2 bases, with 10 bases left between them. The CDR3 is made up of 13 amino acids. Germline CDR1 reads MNHNS; CDR2 reads SASEGT. CDR3 loop: CASSQGYNYGYTF. CDR3 nucleotides: TGTGCCAGCAGCCAGGGTTACAACTATGGCTACACCTTC.

The genes are TRBV18 and TRBJ1-1; the match to TRBD1 covers 7 bases. Per germline, CDR1 KGHSH and CDR2 LQKENI. The CDR3 sequence is 17 residues long. The V gene end was trimmed by 1 base and the J gene end by 2 bases; junction bases not matched to a gene: 10. The CDR3 sequence is CASSPLLSTGTNTEAFF. CDR3 nucleotide sequence: TGTGCCAGCTCACCACTACTATCGACAGGGACAAACACTGAAGCTTTCTTT.

This clone appeared a few times. This chain joins TRBV28 and TRBJ1-6, with a tentative D call TRBD1 (5 bases). CDR1 and CDR2 from the germline V gene are MDHEN and SYDVKM. The CDR3 has 13 amino acids. The V gene lost 10 bases and the J gene lost 7 bases, with 14 bases spanning the gap. The CDR3 DNA reads TGTGCCACCTCCGGGACGGCGAATTCACCCCTCCACTTT. Amino acid sequence: CATSGTANSPLHF.

The chain carries TRBV5-3 and TRBJ1-1, with 7 bases lining up with TRBD1. TRBV5-3 is marked as an open reading frame, function uncertain. Trimming took 3 bases from V and 1 from J; bases not matched to a gene: 3. This CDR3 region has 14 residues. As DNA, the CDR3 is TGTGCCAGAAGCTCTACAGGGGCGAACACTGAAGCTTTCTTT. Its protein is CARSSTGANTEAFF.

The chain combines TRBV9 with TRBJ1-5; maybe TRBD1 (6 bases). Per germline, CDR1 SGDLS and CDR2 YYNGEE. CDR3 size: 15 residues. V gave up 4 bases and J gave up 1 base, with 12 bases separating them. The CDR3: CASSPGAGSNQPQHF. CDR3 sequence (DNA): TGTGCCAGCAGCCCGGGGGCGGGGAGCAATCAGCCCCAGCATTTT.

In its sample, this clone was seen a few times. The V and J genes are TRBV19 and TRBJ1-5, with unresolved D. Deletions cut 3 bases from V and 2 bases from J, with 14 bases between. CDR3 length: 16 amino acids. Per germline, CDR1 LNHDA and CDR2 SQIVND (reference sequence). In nucleotides, the CDR3 is TGTGCCAGTAGTATCGGTCGGGATAGGCGCAATCAGCCCCAGCATTTT. This gives the protein CASSIGRDRRNQPQHF.

This chain uses TRBV19 with TRBJ1-1, with 7 bases fitting TRBD1. The trim removed 6 bases at V and 4 bases at J, leaving 8 bases unmatched. CDR1 LNHDA and CDR2 SQIVND come from the germline V gene (reference sequence). This CDR3 has 14 residues. The CDR3 loop reads CASRFRQGVTEAFF. For the CDR3, the DNA is TGTGCCAGTAGATTTAGACAGGGAGTCACTGAAGCTTTCTTT.

This clone has more than one count but fewer than ten. The sample carries other DNA sequences with the same CDR3. The chain carries TRBV5-1 and TRBJ1-1; D is possibly TRBD1 (5 bases). Trimming pared 0 bases from V and 4 bases from J, leaving 10 bases between. The length of the CDR3 is 14 residues. Germline CDR1 reads SGHRS; CDR2 reads YFSETQ. As DNA, the CDR3 is TGCGCCAGCAGCTTGGCGGCGGGGGGCACTGAAGCTTTCTTT. As protein: CASSLAAGGTEAFF.

The CDR3 is CASSLSGARTDTQYF. CDR3 sequence (DNA): TGTGCCAGCAGCTTATCCGGGGCCCGCACAGATACGCAGTATTTT. This chain uses TRBV7-9 with TRBJ2-3; D may correspond to TRBD1 or TRBD2 (5 bases each). The germline V gene encodes CDR1 SEHNR and CDR2 FQNEAQ (reference sequence). V was cut by 2 bases and J by 1 base, with 10 bases left in between. This CDR3 is built from 15 residues.

This clone showed up just a few times. The chain joins TRBV3-1 (or the pseudogene TRBV3-2) to TRBJ2-2, with 11 positions matching TRBD1. This CDR3 spans 15 amino acids. Trimming cost V 4 bases and J 5 bases; bases outside gene matches: 3. Germline V gene lookup returns CDR1 LGHDT and CDR2 YNNKEL (reference sequence). The CDR3 DNA follows: TGTGCCAGCAGCCGGGGACAGGGGGTTACCGGGGAGCTGTTTTTT. It is translated as CASSRGQGVTGELFF.

The rearrangement joins TRBV6-6 to TRBJ2-7; 8 bases line up with TRBD1. Germline V gene data show CDR1 as MNHNY and CDR2 as SVGAGI (reference sequence). The length of the CDR3 is 14 residues. The V segment lost 2 bases and the J segment 3 bases; nucleotides outside the gene matches: 3. CDR3 DNA sequence: TGTGCCAGCAGTTACCGGACAGGGAACTACGAGCAGTACTTC. It codes for CASSYRTGNYEQYF.

This rearrangement joins TRBV6-5 to TRBJ1-4; D is undetermined. The CDR3 spans 13 residues. V lost 0 bases and J 6 bases, leaving 5 bases between the germline ends. Germline lookup yields CDR1 MNHEY and CDR2 SVGAGI. The CDR3 nucleotides are TGTGCCAGCAGTTACTCCCCGGATGAAAAACTGTTTTTT. It yields the protein CASSYSPDEKLFF.